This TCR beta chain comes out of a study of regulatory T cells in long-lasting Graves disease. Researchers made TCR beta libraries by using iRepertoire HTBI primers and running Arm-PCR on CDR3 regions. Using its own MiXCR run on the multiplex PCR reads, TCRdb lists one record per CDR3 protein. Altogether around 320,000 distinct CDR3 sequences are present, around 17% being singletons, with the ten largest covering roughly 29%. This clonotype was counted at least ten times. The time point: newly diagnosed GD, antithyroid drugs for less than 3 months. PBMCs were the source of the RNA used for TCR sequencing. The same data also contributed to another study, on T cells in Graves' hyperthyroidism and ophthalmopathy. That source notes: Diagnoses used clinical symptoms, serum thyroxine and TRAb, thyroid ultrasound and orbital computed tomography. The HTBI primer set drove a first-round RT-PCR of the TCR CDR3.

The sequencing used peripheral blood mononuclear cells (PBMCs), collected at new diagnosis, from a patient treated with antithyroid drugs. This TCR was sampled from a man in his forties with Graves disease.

CDR3 DNA sequence: TGCAGTGCTGGCCGGGACAGCCATCAGCCCCAGCATTTT. Translating it yields CSAGRDSHQPQHF. V gene TRBV20-1 combines with J gene TRBJ1-5; 7 bases match TRBD1. The CDR3 totals 13 residues. Germline CDR1 is DFQATT and CDR2 is SNEGSKA (reference sequence). Trimming cost V 5 bases and J 5 bases; bases outside gene matches: 6.